In this sample, the clone carrying this TCR beta chain turned up a few times. Its cognate antigen is unknown. The CDR3 is made up of 16 amino acids. J was trimmed by 4 bases and V by 0 bases; bases with no gene match: 10. CDR1 and CDR2 from the germline V gene are DFQATT and SNEGSKA (reference sequence). In making TCR cDNA, 5'RACE template switching added a universal primer site and UMIs to it. TCRdb redid the calling of the 5' RACE reads with MiXCR, one entry per CDR3 protein. The sample holds over 130,000 distinct CDR3 sequences; 7.7% are singletons and the top ten take around 0.73%. This entry comes from a study of T cells after yellow fever vaccination. Broader study findings: Some clonotypes, a small share, were shared between CD4 and CD8 compartments. The study re-detected most primary-vaccination clones after the booster (roughly 95% CD4, approximately 87% CD8).

This receptor was taken from a man aged 25-45 years who received the YFV17D yellow fever vaccine. The J gene is TRBJ1-2, the V gene TRBV20-1; 8 nucleotides align to TRBD1. The sequencing here drew on CD4+ T cells sorted from PBMCs, taken 5 days after the yellow fever booster vaccination. CDR3 nucleotides: TGCAGTGCTAGAGATTGGCTGGACAGGGCAGGCTATGGCTACACCTTC. Translating gives CSARDWLDRAGYGYTF.